The entry that follows covers one TCR beta chain sequence. Its antigen remains unknown. CDR3 length: 19 residues. Germline loops: CDR1 SGHDT, CDR2 YYEEEE. V lost 0 bases and J lost 2; bases outside the gene matches: 11. Data came from immunoSEQ multiplex PCR; TCRdb stores just in-frame clones and leaves some out. The sample holds hundreds of thousands of clones, approximately 86% seen once. This sample was included in a study of cytomegalovirus exposure and HLA in healthy donors. Study-level findings and limits: The study recorded about 160 TCR beta chains that were cytomegalovirus-associated.

This TCR derives from a woman aged 25-40 years in good health and CMV-seropositive. V is TRBV5-6 and J is TRBJ2-3; 11 bases agree with TRBD1. What was sequenced was PBMCs. CDR3 amino acids: CASSLGTGGPRGNTDTQYF. CDR3 DNA sequence: TGTGCCAGCAGCTTGGGGACAGGGGGCCCCCGCGGGAACACAGATACGCAGTATTTT.